The present entry profiles one T cell receptor beta chain with its context. This sample was taken from a study of identical twins. The CDR3 totals 14 residues. Per the germline V gene, CDR1 is KGHDR and CDR2 is SFDVKD. Trimming took off 4 bases at V and 1 base at J, with 8 bases between the two ends. Via MiXCR, TCRdb re-called the 5' RACE reads, giving one row per CDR3 protein. The top ten hold around 1.6% of the sample, which has under 900,000 distinct CDR3 sequences, over 9% seen once. These data also featured in a second study, about yellow fever vaccine responses in identical twins.

The sequenced sample consisted of PBMCs. The clonotype was recovered from a woman younger than 30 in good health. V usage is TRBV24-1 and J usage is TRBJ2-3; D is ambiguous. For the CDR3, the DNA is TGTGCCACCAGTGACCCCGCGGGCACAGATACGCAGTATTTT. As protein: CATSDPAGTDTQYF.